The table lists the clone carrying this T cell receptor (beta chain) with a few counts. Between the trimmed V and J ends, which lost 0 bases and 12 bases, there was a span of 17 bases. The CDR3 is 14 amino acids. Per the germline V gene, CDR1 is MNHNY and CDR2 is SVGAGI (reference sequence). TCRdb independently ran MiXCR on the RACE reads; one entry per CDR3 protein. The repertoire has hundreds of thousands of distinct CDR3 sequences, around 6% of them found once; the top ten carry less than 6.5%. The data derive from a study of human T cells and chemical hapten exposure. Study as a whole: Sensitizing treatment utilized 2% DPC over an approximately 2 cm by approximately 2 cm portion of upper inner arm skin. The cohort included alopecia areata under or over 50% scalp, totalis and universalis.

The time point denotes: patch test 2, 6 weeks after DPC sensitization. This sample's treatment: therapeutic diphenylcyclopropenone sensitization with weekly scalp DPC. Patients had alopecia, were aged 18 to 70, and were not pregnant. This chain links TRBV6-6 with TRBJ1-2; D not resolved. The sequenced sample was whole blood, obtained in connection with sensitization to the hapten diphenylcyclopropenone (DPC). This TCR came from a woman under 30 with alopecia areata. Some clones in this sample may be carry-over from other donors' samples. CDR3 sequence: CASSYSASVISNTF. The CDR3, as DNA: TGTGCCAGCAGTTACTCTGCCAGCGTCATTTCGAACACCTTC.